This T cell receptor beta chain is drawn from a study of post-analysis software for immune sequencing data. The authors incorporated unique molecular identifiers into the TCR beta cDNA libraries. Each sample of about 0.95 to 11 million input T cells yielded about 500,000 cDNA molecules, so each molecule approximated one T cell. In TCRdb, the PCR reads were re-called with MiXCR into one record per CDR3 protein. This sample has a few hundred thousand distinct CDR3 sequences, with roughly 38% found just once. The CDR3 is 14 amino acids. V shed 5 bases and J shed 5 bases, with 14 bases lying between them. Germline lookup yields CDR1 MDHEN and CDR2 SYDVKM. Regarding the study as a whole: Included in a set of about 5 TRBV segments more frequent in patients than controls were TRBV5-6, TRBV5-1 and TRBV20-1.

This clonotype was seen a handful of times. Its antigen remains unknown. The TCR originated in a girl under 18 with multiple sclerosis. The genes are TRBV28 and TRBJ2-3; no reliable D call. Sequenced input: blood. This CDR3 reads CASSVARHRDTQYF. CDR3 DNA sequence: TGTGCCAGCAGTGTAGCCCGACACAGAGATACGCAGTATTTT.